These 15 T cell receptor beta chains share one sample of origin, sequenced in a study of shared clonotypes between healthy human individuals. Measured with immunoSEQ multiplex PCR; TCRdb has only the in-frame clones, and not every one. The sample lists 1.6 million or so clones, approximately 98.5% occurring once. Sequencing was done on a sample of naive CD4+ T cells sorted from blood. The subset denotes: CD45RA+ positively selected. All receptors come from a man younger than 40 in good health.

The chain uses TRBV4-2 and TRBJ1-2, with 7 bases matching TRBD1. Looked up from germline, CDR1 is LGHNA and CDR2 is YNFKEQ. The CDR3 totals 13 residues. J lost 8 bases, V lost 5 bases, and 8 bases had no gene match. The CDR3 nucleotides read TGTGCCAGCAGCTTTACAGGGGACCGAGGCTACACCTTC. Translation: CASSFTGDRGYTF.

V gene TRBV18 combines with J gene TRBJ1-1, with D possibly TRBD1 on 6 matching bases. Germline CDR1 and CDR2: KGHSH and LQKENI. The CDR3 runs to 15 residues. V was clipped by 1 base and J by 7 bases, with 16 bases between them. CDR3 region: CASSPLGLGAGEAFF. In nucleotides, the CDR3 is TGTGCCAGCTCACCACTGGGTTTGGGGGCGGGTGAAGCTTTCTTT.

The V gene is TRBV2, the J gene TRBJ2-2, with D unclear. The CDR3 is made up of 15 amino acids. The V gene's germline CDR1 is SNHLY and CDR2 FYNNEI. The V end was cut by 6 bases, the J end by 0 bases, with 11 bases between. The CDR3 nucleotides are TGTGCCAGCAGGGGAACCTCCGCGAACACCGGGGAGCTGTTTTTT. Encoded protein: CASRGTSANTGELFF.

V is TRBV7-8 and J is TRBJ2-1; 7 bases line up with TRBD2. This CDR3 contains 16 residues. V shed 7 bases, J shed 3 bases, and the junction held 12 bases outside the gene matches. CDR1 and CDR2 from the germline V gene are SGHVS and FQNEAQ. DNA of the CDR3: TGTGCCAGCATTCGAGAGAGGGACTATTACTACAATGAGCAGTTCTTC. Its protein product is CASIRERDYYYNEQFF. Together with reference TRBV7-8 and TRBJ2-1, the CDR3 gives the full variable domain: GAGVSQSPRYKVAKRGQDVALRCDPISGHVSLFWYQQALGQGPEFLTYFQNEAQLDKSGLPSDRFFAERPEGSVSTLKIQRTQQEDSAVYLCASIRERDYYYNEQFFGPGTRLTVL.

The CDR3 sequence is CASSLRSSSGNTIYF. The CDR3 DNA follows: TGTGCCAGCAGTTTGCGCTCGTCCTCTGGAAACACCATATATTTT. V and J are TRBV28 and TRBJ1-3; D not certain. V lost 3 bases and J 0 bases, leaving 9 bases between the germline ends. The CDR3 contains 15 residues. Germline V lookup: CDR1 MDHEN, CDR2 SYDVKM.

This clone has only one observation. The chain joins TRBV28 to TRBJ2-5; no definite D call. CDR1 is MDHEN, CDR2 SYDVKM, per germline. There are 13 residues in the CDR3. Trimming stripped 6 bases from V and 1 base from J, with 9 bases between. The chain's CDR3 is CASRPTPQETQYF. As DNA, the CDR3 is TGTGCCAGCAGGCCGACCCCCCAAGAGACCCAGTACTTC.

Here the CDR3 DNA reads TGCAGCTCTCTAGCCCACACGGATACGCAGTATTTT. It yields the protein CSSLAHTDTQYF. The rearrangement uses TRBV29-1 and TRBJ2-3; D possibly corresponds to TRBD2 (5 bases). Germline V gives CDR1 SQVTM, CDR2 ANQGSEA. The CDR3 runs 12 residues. The V gene lost 8 bases and the J gene lost 6 bases, with 15 bases spanning the gap.

The chain combines TRBV11-2 with TRBJ1-5; D is possibly TRBD1 (6 bases). V was clipped by 1 base and J by 2 bases, with 12 bases between them. The CDR3 spans 16 residues. Germline CDR1 SGHAT, CDR2 FQNNGV. The CDR3 loop reads CASSLGGGRGNQPQHF. The CDR3 DNA follows: TGTGCCAGCAGCTTAGGAGGGGGTCGGGGCAATCAGCCCCAGCATTTT.

V usage is TRBV5-1 and J usage is TRBJ2-3; TRBD2 matches at 11 bases. With V trimmed by 3 bases and J by 2 bases, 2 bases remained unmatched. This CDR3 spans 15 amino acids. CDR1 is SGHRS and CDR2 is YFSETQ in the germline V gene. The DNA for the CDR3 is TGCGCCAGCAGCTCGGGACTAGCGGTCACAGATACGCAGTATTTT. Translation gives CASSSGLAVTDTQYF.

The V gene is TRBV9, the J gene TRBJ2-4, with 9 bases fitting TRBD1. The V segment lost 0 bases and the J segment 9 bases; nucleotides outside the gene matches: 7. The germline gives CDR1 SGDLS, CDR2 YYNGEE. This CDR3 is built from 15 residues. Written as DNA, the CDR3 is TGTGCCAGCAGCGTAGGGGAGGGACAGGGTTTCATTCAGTACTTC. Translation: CASSVGEGQGFIQYF. Combining the CDR3 with reference TRBV9 and TRBJ2-4 gives the whole variable domain DSGVTQTPKHLITATGQRVTLRCSPRSGDLSVYWYQQSLDQGLQFLIQYYNGEERAKGNILERFSAQQFPDLHSELNLSSLELGDSALYFCASSVGEGQGFIQYFGAGTRLSVL.

The CDR3 bases are TGTGCCAGCAAGCCCCCCTCGGATACGCAGTATTTT. It yields the protein CASKPPSDTQYF. The chain joins TRBV6-6 to TRBJ2-3; no firm D call. Per germline, CDR1 MNHNY and CDR2 SVGAGI (reference sequence). The CDR3 is 12 amino acids. Trimming removed 7 bases at V and 6 bases at J, with 11 bases between.

The V call is TRBV5-1, the J call TRBJ1-2; D is unclear. This CDR3 is 14 amino acids long. CDR1 and CDR2 from the germline V gene are SGHRS and YFSETQ. V was pared by 1 base and J by 4 bases, with 11 bases between. The CDR3 DNA reads TGCGCCAGCAGCTTGTTGGACGCCACCTATGGCTACACCTTC. Translating it yields CASSLLDATYGYTF. Using reference TRBV5-1 and TRBJ1-2 for the parts outside the CDR3, the full variable domain is KAGVTQTPRYLIKTRGQQVTLSCSPISGHRSVSWYQQTPGQGLQFLFEYFSETQRNKGNFPGRFSGRQFSNSRSEMNVSTLELGDSALYLCASSLLDATYGYTFGSGTRLTVV.

The chain combines TRBV5-1 with TRBJ2-7, with TRBD2 identical over 10 bases. V was clipped by 5 bases and J by 1 base; unmatched bases: 3. The CDR3 loop spans 14 amino acids. Looked up from germline, CDR1 is SGHRS and CDR2 is YFSETQ. The CDR3 sequence is CASRWTSGSYEQYF. CDR3 bases: TGCGCCAGCAGGTGGACTAGCGGATCCTACGAGCAGTACTTC.

The gene calls are TRBV2 and TRBJ2-7, with D perhaps TRBD1 or TRBD2 (6 bases each). Germline CDR1 SNHLY, CDR2 FYNNEI. V was cut by 1 base and J by 3 bases, with 10 bases left in between. This CDR3 has 14 residues. The CDR3 DNA reads TGTGCCAGCAGTGAAGAGGGGGGAGGCTACGAGCAGTACTTC. Amino acid sequence: CASSEEGGGYEQYF.

This chain connects TRBV11-2 to TRBJ2-5, with D possibly matching TRBD2 (5 bases). The germline V gene has CDR1 SGHAT and CDR2 FQNNGV. V dropped 1 base and J dropped 2 bases, with 14 bases sitting between them. The length of the CDR3 is 16 residues. The CDR3 region is CASSLGLGTGQETQYF. For the CDR3, the DNA is TGTGCCAGCAGCTTAGGACTGGGTACGGGGCAAGAGACCCAGTACTTC.